The 18 T cell receptor beta chains reported below all come from one sample, sequenced in a study of T cells in Graves' hyperthyroidism and ophthalmopathy. Authors of the study amplified TCR beta CDR3 regions from RNA transcripts. During a first-round RT-PCR of the TCR CDR3, the HTBI primer set was used. TCRdb re-called the multiplex PCR reads through MiXCR, storing one row per CDR3 protein. The sample includes approximately 560,000 distinct CDR3 sequences, 15% to 18% of them seen just once. Sample: blood. These TCRs come from a woman aged 25 to 45 with Graves' hyperthyroidism.

This clonotype was observed many times. This chain uses TRBV2 with TRBJ2-3, with 10 bases identical to TRBD2. In germline, CDR1 is SNHLY, CDR2 FYNNEI. V was pared by 4 bases and J by 9 bases, with 10 bases of the junction left unmatched. The CDR3 spans 15 residues. CDR3 in amino acids: CASSAGLAGAGTQYF. CDR3 sequence (DNA): TGTGCCAGCAGTGCAGGGCTAGCGGGAGCTGGGACGCAGTATTTT.

This clonotype appeared many times. One base away lies a much larger clone, so this may be a sequencing read error. This chain links TRBV18 with TRBJ1-1; D uncertain. Germline V lookup: CDR1 KGHSH, CDR2 LQKENI. The CDR3 is 13 residues long. Trimming cost V 4 bases and J 3 bases, with 9 bases left between them. The CDR3 DNA reads as TGTGCCAGCTCACAGACCCGGGACACTGAAGCTTTCTTT. Its protein product is CASSQTRDTEAFF.

V gene TRBV27 combines with J gene TRBJ2-7, with TRBD2 identical over 10 bases. The CDR3 is 15 amino acids. CDR1 and CDR2 (germline): MNHEY, SMNVEV (reference sequence). Trimming took 1 base from V and 2 from J; bases not matched to a gene: 2. Here the CDR3 DNA reads TGTGCCAGCAGTTTATTAACTAGCGGGGCCTACGAGCAGTACTTC. Amino acids: CASSLLTSGAYEQYF.

This clonotype showed up many times. This chain connects TRBV6-1 to TRBJ2-1; TRBD2 aligns across 10 bases. J was trimmed by 4 bases and V by 5 bases; bases with no gene match: 8. The CDR3 sequence is 16 residues long. The germline gives CDR1 MNHNS, CDR2 SASEGT. CDR3 DNA sequence: TGTGCCAGCAGTTCACTAGCGGGGCGGACATACAATGAGCAGTTCTTC. Translated, it gives CASSSLAGRTYNEQFF.

Only a few counts were recorded for this clonotype. This sequence joins TRBV4-2 and TRBJ2-7, with 10 bases that match TRBD2. V trimming: 0 bases; J trimming: 4 bases; junction bases outside the gene matches: 9. The germline gives CDR1 LGHNA, CDR2 YNFKEQ. The CDR3 contains 17 residues. CDR3 region: CASSQDSPSGRDYEQYF. The CDR3 bases are TGTGCCAGCAGCCAAGACTCCCCGAGCGGGAGGGATTACGAGCAGTACTTC.

In its sample, this clonotype was seen a few times. This sequence joins TRBV30 and TRBJ1-3; D remains ambiguous. The germline V and J ends were trimmed by 0 bases and 4 bases, with 10 bases remaining between them. CDR1 and CDR2 from the germline V gene are GTSNPN and SVGIG (reference sequence). CDR3 size: 14 residues. The CDR3 spells CAWSVLARGNTIYF. The CDR3 nucleotides read TGTGCCTGGAGTGTATTGGCAAGAGGAAACACCATATATTTT.

The sample holds a few counts of this clonotype. This chain joins TRBV27 and TRBJ2-7, with 9 bases that match TRBD1. The CDR3 runs to 16 residues. V gave up 0 bases and J gave up 6 bases; unmatched junction bases: 9. Germline assignment: CDR1 MNHEY and CDR2 SMNVEV (reference sequence). CDR3 sequence (DNA): TGTGCCAGCAGTTTATCGGGGACAGGGAAGCATGTCGAGCAGTACTTC. Translation gives CASSLSGTGKHVEQYF.

Many counts were recorded for this clonotype. Just one base apart from a much larger clone, this may be a read error. The V gene is TRBV7-3, the J gene TRBJ2-1; 7 bases map to TRBD1. The CDR3 has 15 residues. V shed 4 bases, J shed 0 bases, and the junction held 3 bases outside the gene matches. Looked up from germline, CDR1 is SGHTA and CDR2 is FQGTGA. The DNA for the CDR3 is TGTGCCAGCAGCTCGGGACAGAGCTCCTACAATGAGCAGTTCTTC. It specifies CASSSGQSSYNEQFF.

The chain has TRBV6-5 and TRBJ2-3; D ambiguous. Germline lookup yields CDR1 MNHEY and CDR2 SVGAGI. This CDR3 is built from 14 residues. Trimming removed 2 bases from V and 6 bases from J, with 12 bases in between. CDR3 sequence: CASSYQLSADTQYF. The CDR3 DNA reads TGTGCCAGCAGTTACCAGCTATCGGCTGATACGCAGTATTTT.

This clonotype was found many times. The V gene is TRBV28, the J gene TRBJ2-2; TRBD2 aligns across 15 bases. This CDR3 has 18 residues. J gave up 3 bases and V 5 bases, and 7 bases lay outside the gene matches. Per germline, CDR1 MDHEN and CDR2 SYDVKM. The CDR3 bases are TGTGCCAGCAGTGAAGGACTAGCGGGAGGGATGCACACCGGGGAGCTGTTTTTT. The encoded protein is CASSEGLAGGMHTGELFF. Drawing the rest from reference TRBV28 and TRBJ2-2, the complete variable domain is DVKVTQSSRYLVKRTGEKVFLECVQDMDHENMFWYRQDPGLGLRLIYFSYDVKMKEKGDIPEGYSVSREKKERFSLILESASTNQTSMYLCASSEGLAGGMHTGELFFGEGSRLTVL.

This clonotype was seen at least ten times. J is TRBJ2-7 and V is TRBV20-1, with no clear D. The CDR3 length is 14 residues. Per germline, CDR1 DFQATT and CDR2 SNEGSKA (reference sequence). V was shortened by 0 bases and J by 1 base, with 10 bases between the two germline ends. In DNA, the CDR3 is TGCAGTGCTAGAGATCAGTCCTCATCCTACGAGCAGTACTTC. Protein product: CSARDQSSSYEQYF.

This clonotype was counted ten times or more. The chain is built from TRBV20-1 and TRBJ2-3; 10 bases are shared with TRBD2. With V trimmed by 1 base and J by 4 bases, 5 bases remained unmatched. The CDR3 totals 15 residues. The germline V gene has CDR1 DFQATT and CDR2 SNEGSKA (reference sequence). This CDR3 is CSARGAGGPPDTQYF. The CDR3 region has the DNA TGCAGTGCTAGAGGAGCGGGAGGGCCCCCAGATACGCAGTATTTT.

This clonotype was picked up a small number of times. The CDR3 here is CASSFSSGSSEQYF. The CDR3 coding sequence is TGTGCCAGCAGCTTCTCTAGCGGAAGCTCCGAGCAGTACTTC. The chain joins TRBV7-9 to TRBJ2-7; TRBD2 agrees at 7 bases. CDR3 size: 14 residues. CDR1 SEHNR and CDR2 FQNEAQ come from the germline V gene (reference sequence). V shed 3 bases and J 6 bases; nucleotides not matched to a gene: 8.

The J gene is TRBJ1-1, the V gene TRBV27; D ambiguous. This CDR3 is built from 13 residues. V was shortened by 2 bases and J by 7 bases, with 11 bases between the two germline ends. In germline, CDR1 is MNHEY, CDR2 SMNVEV (reference sequence). CDR3 nucleotides: TGTGCCAGCAGTTTAAAGCCCCAGTTTGAAGCTTTCTTT. Amino acid sequence: CASSLKPQFEAFF.

Ten or more counts support this clonotype. The V call is TRBV30, the J call TRBJ2-2; D not certain. Per the germline V gene, CDR1 is GTSNPN and CDR2 is SVGIG (reference sequence). V shed 4 bases and J shed 3 bases, with 3 bases lying between them. The CDR3 extends over 11 amino acids. CDR3 amino acids: CAWKDTGELFF. CDR3 DNA: TGTGCCTGGAAAGACACCGGGGAGCTGTTTTTT.

The sample holds many counts of this clonotype. The chain recombines TRBV12-3 or TRBV12-4 with TRBJ2-1, with no clear D. The CDR3 has 11 amino acids. V lost 6 bases and J lost 10, with 10 bases in between. Here the CDR3 reads CASSQLWEQFF. The CDR3 DNA is TGTGCCAGCAGCCAGTTGTGGGAGCAGTTCTTC.

This clonotype was counted between two and nine times. The chain has TRBV12-5 and TRBJ2-1; D unresolved. Germline CDR1 and CDR2: LGHNT and FRNRAP. The CDR3 contains 12 residues. V lost 3 bases and J lost 6, with 6 bases in between. The CDR3 nucleotides are TGTGCTAGTGGTTTCGTGCCCAATGAGCAGTTCTTC. Translated, it gives CASGFVPNEQFF.

The chain carries TRBV5-5 and TRBJ2-3; D may be TRBD2 (6 bases). The CDR3 has 13 residues. The V gene lost 7 bases and the J gene lost 3 bases, with 12 bases spanning the gap. The germline V gene encodes CDR1 SGHKS and CDR2 YYEKEE (reference sequence). The CDR3 region has the DNA TGTGCCAGCCGGCTAGCGATAACAGATACGCAGTATTTT. This codes for CASRLAITDTQYF.